The source of this TCR beta chain is a study of blood T cell repertoires in COVID-19. Looking at the study overall: The United States, Italy and Spain supplied acute and convalescent COVID-19 samples. From T cells, B-cell-depleted T cells, or PBMCs came the material, which was cDNA or gDNA.

The CDR3 sequence is 15 residues long. V trimming: 4 bases; J trimming: 4 bases; junction bases outside the gene matches: 7. Original analysis: How many nucleated cells were present was estimated from reference gene primer amplification. Here immunoSEQ multiplex PCR was the method, and the copy in TCRdb shows in-frame clones only, minus some. The DNA gave D and trimming, while V, J and clone size come from that table. The sample records tens of thousands of clones, under 90% being singletons. Recruited during active infection, patients (from Seattle) were subsequently followed longitudinally. The material sequenced was peripheral blood. This receptor was obtained from a woman aged 80 or over with COVID-19, enrolled during active disease. The rearrangement uses TRBV5-3 and TRBJ2-3, with 9 bases lining up with TRBD2. TRBV5-3 is an ORF; its function is uncertain. The CDR3: CARSLSGSGADTQYF. The CDR3 DNA is TGTGCCAGAAGCCTTAGCGGGAGCGGCGCAGATACGCAGTATTTT.